A selection of T cell receptor beta chains follows, all from one sample in a study of T cells in tumors after PD-1 blockade. Sequencing was performed with immunoSEQ multiplex PCR; in TCRdb, only in-frame clones are kept and a portion is missing. Among about 4,900 clones listed, 65% to 70% were seen once. The sequenced sample was tumor tissue, obtained before anti-PD-1 treatment. The receptor source for this set is a human donor with cutaneous squamous cell carcinoma. The CDR3 runs from the conserved cysteine through the conserved F or W. The order of the fields is clone size, D gene, J gene, V gene, CDR3 protein, CDR3 DNA. The D gene is left open where the match is weak. Clone size is stated in some rows and not others, as once, few, many or a class when expanded.

once | . | TRBJ1-4 | TRBV28 | CASSSGSREKLFF | TGTGCCAGCAGTTCTGGGTCTAGGGAAAAACTGTTTTTT
. | . | TRBJ2-1 | TRBV3-1/TRBV3-2 | CASSQVGKGENEQFF | TGTGCCAGCAGCCAAGTTGGGAAAGGGGAGAATGAGCAGTTCTTC
. | . | TRBJ2-7 | TRBV5-5 | CASSFPDGEQYF | TGTGCCAGCAGCTTTCCAGACGGCGAGCAGTACTTC
. | . | TRBJ2-3 | TRBV15 | CATSRDPATDTQYF | TGTGCCACCAGCAGAGATCCGGCCACAGATACGCAGTATTTT
. | TRBD2 | TRBJ2-1 | TRBV3-1/TRBV3-2 | CASSQRVSGGPRNEQFF | TGTGCCAGCAGCCAAAGGGTTTCGGGGGGGCCTCGAAATGAGCAGTTCTTC
. | . | TRBJ2-7 | TRBV13 | CASSGGGLYEQYF | TGTGCCAGCAGCGGGGGGGGGCTGTACGAGCAGTACTTC
. | . | TRBJ2-5 | TRBV4-1 | CASSPRVWETQYF | TGCGCCAGCAGCCCCAGGGTTTGGGAGACCCAGTACTTC
large | TRBD2 | TRBJ2-5 | TRBV19 | CASTRQRGAQETQYF | TGTGCCAGTACTCGGCAGCGGGGTGCCCAAGAGACCCAGTACTTC
. | . | TRBJ2-5 | TRBV24-1 | CATSGKGETQYF | TGTGCCACCAGTGGGAAGGGGGAGACCCAGTACTTC
. | . | TRBJ1-2 | TRBV7-9 | CASSFTPSFTF | TGTGCCAGCAGCTTCACTCCATCTTTCACCTTC
. | TRBD2 | TRBJ2-7 | TRBV5-6 | CASSLAGTSGGPYEQYF | TGTGCCAGCAGCTTAGCAGGGACTAGCGGGGGCCCCTACGAGCAGTACTTC
. | TRBD2 | TRBJ2-1 | TRBV5-8 | CASRPVTSWEQFF | TGTGCCAGCAGACCTGTGACTAGCTGGGAGCAGTTCTTC